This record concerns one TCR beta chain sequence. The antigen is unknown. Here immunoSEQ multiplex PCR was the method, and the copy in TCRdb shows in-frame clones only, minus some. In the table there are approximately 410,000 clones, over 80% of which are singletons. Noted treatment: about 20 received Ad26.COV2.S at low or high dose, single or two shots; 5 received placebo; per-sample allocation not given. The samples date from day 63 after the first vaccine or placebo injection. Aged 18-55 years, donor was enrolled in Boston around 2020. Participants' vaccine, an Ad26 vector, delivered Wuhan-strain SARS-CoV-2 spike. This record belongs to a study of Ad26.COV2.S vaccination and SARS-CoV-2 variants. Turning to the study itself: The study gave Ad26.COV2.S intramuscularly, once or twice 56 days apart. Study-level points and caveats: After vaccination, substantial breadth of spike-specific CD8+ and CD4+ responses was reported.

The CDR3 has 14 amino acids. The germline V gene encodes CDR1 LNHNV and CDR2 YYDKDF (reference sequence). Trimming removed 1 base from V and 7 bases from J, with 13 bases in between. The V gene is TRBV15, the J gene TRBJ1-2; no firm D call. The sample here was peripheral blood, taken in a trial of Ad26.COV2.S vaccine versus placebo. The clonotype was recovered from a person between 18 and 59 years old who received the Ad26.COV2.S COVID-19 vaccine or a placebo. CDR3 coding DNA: TGTGCCACCAGCAGAGTTATGGCAGTCGTTGGCTACACCTTC. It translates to CATSRVMAVVGYTF.